These 27 T cell receptor beta chains were all obtained from the same sample, sequenced in a study of T cell clones after liver transplantation. Only in-frame clones appear in the TCRdb table, and some are missing; sequencing was by immunoSEQ multiplex PCR. The sample consists of more than 75,000 clones, 82% of them appearing once. Here the sequenced sample was CD4+ T cells from blood, taken just over 45 months after liver transplant. Receptors originate from a human patient who received a liver transplant. These T cells may partly come from the graft donor.

The J gene is TRBJ2-1, the V gene TRBV28, with 13 bases matching TRBD2. This CDR3 comprises 15 residues. V lost 6 bases and J lost 12; bases outside the gene matches: 11. Germline CDR1 and CDR2: MDHEN and SYDVKM. CDR3 bases: TGTGCCAGCAGCTCTGGGACTAGCGGGAAGGCAGGGCAGTTCTTC. Its translation: CASSSGTSGKAGQFF.

This chain connects TRBV28 to TRBJ1-2; D is unclear. The CDR3 contains 14 residues. Germline V gene data show CDR1 as MDHEN and CDR2 as SYDVKM. Deletions cut 5 bases from V and 2 bases from J, with 12 bases between. This CDR3 reads CASSLPDGNYGYTF. The DNA of the CDR3 is TGTGCCAGCAGTCTACCGGACGGCAACTATGGCTACACCTTC.

In this sample, this clone turned up once. The V and J genes are TRBV29-1 and TRBJ2-1; D uncertain. The ends were cut back, 1 base at V and 0 bases at J, with 13 bases in the middle. CDR3 length: 16 residues. Germline CDR1 reads SQVTM; CDR2 reads ANQGSEA. CDR3 amino acids: CSVEASASSSYNEQFF. The CDR3, as DNA: TGCAGCGTTGAAGCCTCGGCCTCTAGCTCCTACAATGAGCAGTTCTTC.

V gene TRBV18 combines with J gene TRBJ2-2; the match to TRBD1 covers 7 bases. The germline V gene has CDR1 KGHSH and CDR2 LQKENI. The CDR3 loop spans 16 amino acids. V trimming: 1 base; J trimming: 6 bases; junction bases outside the gene matches: 8. The CDR3 nucleotides read TGTGCCAGCTCACCACGACAGGGTGGTATCCCCGGGGAGCTGTTTTTT. Its translation is CASSPRQGGIPGELFF.

This rearrangement joins TRBV7-9 to TRBJ2-7; D gene uncertain. The CDR3 has 11 amino acids. Trimming cost V 0 bases and J 10 bases, with 7 bases left between them. Germline-derived CDR1 and CDR2 are SEHNR and FQNEAQ (reference sequence). The CDR3 is CASSLAGNQYF. CDR3 coding DNA: TGTGCCAGCAGCTTAGCGGGGAATCAGTACTTC.

The chain combines TRBV28 with TRBJ1-1; D call uncertain. The CDR3 is 12 amino acids. Looked up from germline, CDR1 is MDHEN and CDR2 is SYDVKM. V gave up 5 bases and J gave up 10 bases, with 14 bases separating them. In DNA form, the CDR3 reads TGTGCCAGCAGTCCCCTGAGAGGGCCAGCTTTCTTT. Protein sequence: CASSPLRGPAFF.

This clone has just one count. The V and J genes are TRBV7-6 and TRBJ1-3; D remains ambiguous. Germline CDR1 SGHVS, CDR2 FNYEAQ. V lost 1 base and J lost 8, with 12 bases in between. The CDR3 runs 14 residues. For the CDR3, the DNA is TGTGCCAGCAGCTTAGATCTTAGTTCCGACACCATATATTTT. Protein sequence: CASSLDLSSDTIYF.

The chain is built from TRBV11-2 and TRBJ1-2; 9 nucleotides agree with TRBD1. Germline loops: CDR1 SGHAT, CDR2 FQNNGV. V lost 4 bases to trimming and J lost 0 bases; unmatched junction nucleotides: 3. This CDR3 comprises 15 residues. The CDR3 here is CASSWGTGTNYGYTF. The DNA of the CDR3 is TGTGCCAGCAGCTGGGGGACAGGGACTAACTATGGCTACACCTTC. Looking up the rest from reference TRBV11-2 and TRBJ1-2 gives the full variable domain: EAGVAQSPRYKIIEKRQSVAFWCNPISGHATLYWYQQILGQGPKLLIQFQNNGVVDDSQLPKDRFSAERLKGVDSTLKIQPAKLEDSAVYLCASSWGTGTNYGYTFGSGTRLTVV.

The chain recombines TRBV11-2 with TRBJ2-7; 11 bases agree with TRBD2. Germline V gene sequence: CDR1 SGHAT, CDR2 FQNNGV. The CDR3 loop spans 15 amino acids. V shed 5 bases and J 4 bases; nucleotides not matched to a gene: 7. The CDR3 region is CASSRPGLAVYEQYF. The CDR3 DNA follows: TGTGCCAGCAGCCGCCCGGGACTAGCGGTGTACGAGCAGTACTTC.

CDR3 sequence (DNA): TGTGCCAGCAGCATATCCCCCAGGGGGTGGAACACTGAAGCTTTCTTT. Its translation: CASSISPRGWNTEAFF. V gene TRBV7-2 combines with J gene TRBJ1-1; TRBD1 matches at 7 bases. In germline, CDR1 is SGHTA, CDR2 FQGNSA. V lost 5 bases, J lost 1 base, and 10 bases stayed unmatched. This CDR3 contains 16 residues.

This clone was counted a single time. V and J are TRBV5-1 and TRBJ2-1; 13 bases line up with TRBD2. CDR3 length: 16 amino acids. Looked up from germline, CDR1 is SGHRS and CDR2 is YFSETQ. Trimming removed 4 bases from V and 2 bases from J; junction bases left unmatched: 3. CDR3 in DNA: TGCGCCAGCAGCGGGACTAGCGGGAACGCCTACAATGAGCAGTTCTTC. Translated: CASSGTSGNAYNEQFF.

CDR3: CASSLGAGPETQYF. DNA for the CDR3: TGTGCCAGCAGCTTAGGGGCAGGGCCGGAGACCCAGTACTTC. The chain carries TRBV7-9 and TRBJ2-5, with a tentative D call TRBD1 (5 bases). There are 14 residues in the CDR3. The germline CDR1 and CDR2 sequences are SEHNR and FQNEAQ (reference sequence). The V gene lost 1 base and the J gene lost 5 bases, with 11 bases spanning the gap.

The V gene is TRBV28, the J gene TRBJ2-7; 8 bases align to TRBD2. The CDR3 totals 14 residues. From germline, CDR1 is MDHEN and CDR2 SYDVKM. V gave up 4 bases and J gave up 6 bases; unmatched junction bases: 8. The CDR3: CASSYPGLAGEQYF. CDR3 nucleotide sequence: TGTGCCAGCAGTTACCCGGGTCTAGCGGGCGAGCAGTACTTC.

This clone was seen just once. The rearrangement uses TRBV7-9 and TRBJ1-4; 9 positions agree with TRBD1. Germline CDR1 and CDR2: SEHNR and FQNEAQ (reference sequence). The V and J ends lost 5 bases and 8 bases, in that order; junction bases with no gene match: 12. CDR3 length: 16 residues. CDR3 amino acids: CASSLALGQGHEKLFF. CDR3 nucleotide sequence: TGTGCCAGCAGCCTCGCGTTGGGACAGGGACACGAAAAACTGTTTTTT.

The J gene is TRBJ1-5, the V gene TRBV5-8; 7 bases match TRBD1. V was clipped by 5 bases and J by 8 bases; unmatched bases: 10. The germline CDR1 and CDR2 sequences are SGHTS and YDEGEE. This CDR3 is 14 amino acids long. Here the CDR3 DNA reads TGTGCCAGCAGGGATCGACAGGGTTTGGAGCCCCAGCATTTT. This encodes CASRDRQGLEPQHF.

J is TRBJ1-2 and V is TRBV2, with D maybe TRBD1 (6 bases). Trimming took 7 bases from V and 8 from J, leaving 17 bases between them. There are 13 residues in the CDR3. Germline CDR1 is SNHLY and CDR2 is FYNNEI. The DNA of the CDR3 is TGTGCCAGCACCCAAGGGGGGGGCAGGGGCTACACCTTC. Protein product: CASTQGGGRGYTF. The whole variable domain, remainder taken from reference TRBV2 and TRBJ1-2, is EPEVTQTPSHQVTQMGQEVILRCVPISNHLYFYWYRQILGQKVEFLVSFYNNEISEKSEIFDDQFSVERPDGSNFTLKIRSTKLEDSAMYFCASTQGGGRGYTFGSGTRLTVV.

The chain couples TRBV7-9 to TRBJ1-1; D call uncertain. CDR1 is SEHNR and CDR2 is FQNEAQ in the germline V gene (reference sequence). The CDR3 has 14 amino acids. Trimming pared 2 bases from V and 4 bases from J, leaving 11 bases between. The CDR3 sequence: CASSLYSEATEAFF. As DNA, the CDR3 is TGTGCCAGCAGCTTATATTCCGAGGCCACTGAAGCTTTCTTT.

This chain uses TRBV10-2 with TRBJ1-1; D possibly corresponds to TRBD1 (5 bases). This CDR3 is 13 amino acids long. V was trimmed by 7 bases and J by 1 base, leaving 10 bases between them. Germline V gene sequence: CDR1 WSHSY, CDR2 SAAADI. The CDR3 DNA is TGCGCCAGCAAGAGACAGTCGAACACTGAAGCTTTCTTT. As protein: CASKRQSNTEAFF.

The rearrangement joins TRBV5-1 to TRBJ2-1, with D unresolved. Germline loops: CDR1 SGHRS, CDR2 YFSETQ. This CDR3 comprises 15 residues. V gave up 5 bases and J gave up 5 bases, with 17 bases separating them. The CDR3, as DNA: TGCGCCAGCAGGGTGGCAGGTAGGCGAAACAATGAGCAGTTCTTC. Its protein product is CASRVAGRRNNEQFF.

There are a few counts of this clone. The V call is TRBV7-2, the J call TRBJ1-1; D is uncertain. The V end was cut by 5 bases, the J end by 4 bases, with 14 bases between. Germline CDR1 is SGHTA and CDR2 is FQGNSA. The CDR3 has 14 residues. The CDR3 reads CASSGEARVTEAFF. Here the CDR3 DNA reads TGTGCCAGCAGCGGTGAGGCCAGAGTCACTGAAGCTTTCTTT.

The chain couples TRBV7-2 to TRBJ2-3; TRBD2 agrees at 11 bases. Trimming took 6 bases from V and 2 from J; bases not matched to a gene: 7. CDR1 is SGHTA and CDR2 is FQGNSA in the germline V gene. CDR3 length equals 16 residues. The CDR3 protein is CASSFSGRANTDTQYF. CDR3 nucleotide sequence: TGTGCCAGCAGTTTTAGCGGGAGGGCCAACACAGATACGCAGTATTTT.

The chain employs TRBV19 and TRBJ2-2, with 9 bases aligning to TRBD1. V shed 6 bases, J shed 2 bases, and the junction held 7 bases outside the gene matches. Germline loops: CDR1 LNHDA, CDR2 SQIVND (reference sequence). This CDR3 region has 16 residues. CDR3 sequence: CASSRGQGRNTGELFF. The CDR3 region has the DNA TGTGCCAGTAGCCGGGGACAGGGACGTAACACCGGGGAGCTGTTTTTT.

This chain uses TRBV28 with TRBJ1-5; no clear D. This CDR3 is built from 16 residues. CDR1 MDHEN and CDR2 SYDVKM come from the germline V gene. V gave up 8 bases and J gave up 3 bases, with 20 bases separating them. The CDR3: CASRTLGTLFNQPQHF. CDR3 bases: TGTGCCAGCCGAACTCTAGGTACCCTCTTCAATCAGCCCCAGCATTTT.

J is TRBJ1-2 and V is TRBV7-9, with D uncertain. Trimming removed 1 base at V and 4 bases at J, with 10 bases between. Germline V gene data show CDR1 as SEHNR and CDR2 as FQNEAQ (reference sequence). The CDR3 sequence is 14 residues long. The CDR3 is CASSLGSWGYGYTF. The CDR3 coding sequence is TGTGCCAGCAGCTTAGGGAGCTGGGGCTATGGCTACACCTTC.

A few counts support this clone. This chain uses TRBV6-6 with TRBJ1-1; unclear D gene. The CDR3 runs to 14 residues. Per the germline V gene, CDR1 is MNHNY and CDR2 is SVGAGI (reference sequence). Trimming cost V 2 bases and J 6 bases, with 13 bases left between them. The CDR3 region has the DNA TGTGCCAGCAGTTACCTACTTCCGGTTGCTGAAGCTTTCTTT. It translates to CASSYLLPVAEAFF.

This clone was observed a single time. The V gene is TRBV7-3, the J gene TRBJ2-1, with D possibly called TRBD1 or TRBD2 (5 bases each). Germline assignment: CDR1 SGHTA and CDR2 FQGTGA. The ends were cut back, 2 bases at V and 1 base at J, with 9 bases in the middle. This CDR3 has 15 residues. CDR3 protein: CASSLGRESYNEQFF. The CDR3 DNA reads TGTGCCAGCAGCTTAGGCAGGGAGTCCTACAATGAGCAGTTCTTC.

This rearrangement joins TRBV27 to TRBJ2-7; D remains ambiguous. V was trimmed by 3 bases and J by 0 bases, leaving 9 bases between them. Germline CDR1 MNHEY, CDR2 SMNVEV (reference sequence). CDR3 size: 14 residues. CDR3 DNA sequence: TGTGCCAGCAGTTTTCAGGTTAACTCCTACGAGCAGTACTTC. Translated: CASSFQVNSYEQYF.